These T cell receptor beta chains were read from a single sample in a study of molecular identifiers for immune sequencing clone quantification. TCRdb re-analysed the PCR reads in MiXCR, keeping a single row per CDR3 protein. The table includes some 680,000 distinct CDR3 sequences, 25% detected once. Material: naive CD8+ T cells from blood, with Jurkat cell RNA spiked in. Every receptor here comes from a human donor in good health. Some libraries in this study had Jurkat cell RNA spiked in. CDR3s include the opening cysteine and the closing phenylalanine or tryptophan. The D gene is left open where the match is weak. Rows may omit the clone size; those that give it use once, few, many or a size class.

V	J	size	D	CDR3	DNA
TRBV12-3/TRBV12-4	TRBJ2-7	few	TRBD2	CASSGGGVYEQYF	TGTGCCAGCAGTGGGGGAGGGGTCTACGAGCAGTACTTC
TRBV4-3	TRBJ1-5	-	TRBD1	CASSPRQGRNQPQHF	TGCGCCAGCAGCCCGAGACAGGGCCGTAATCAGCCCCAGCATTTT
TRBV4-3	TRBJ2-3	few	TRBD2	CASSQAASGITDTQYF	TGCGCCAGCAGCCAGGCGGCTAGCGGGATCACAGATACGCAGTATTTT
TRBV21-1	TRBJ2-7	few	-	CASSKGTRQGCEQYF	TGTGCCAGCAGCAAAGGGACTCGACAGGGTTGCGAGCAGTACTTC
TRBV5-1	TRBJ1-1	many	TRBD1	CASSGDRGTEAFF	TGCGCCAGCAGCGGGGACAGGGGGACTGAAGCTTTCTTT
TRBV27	TRBJ1-6	-	-	CASSFQGLNSPLHF	TGTGCCAGCAGTTTCCAGGGGTTGAATTCACCCCTCCACTTT
TRBV12-3/TRBV12-4	TRBJ1-4	few	-	CASSFARLNEKLFF	TGTGCCAGCAGTTTCGCCAGACTTAATGAAAAACTGTTTTTT
TRBV5-1	TRBJ2-2	many	-	CASSLAGIGELFF	TGCGCCAGCAGCTTGGCGGGGATCGGGGAGCTGTTTTTT
TRBV7-8	TRBJ2-7	many	TRBD1	CASSPRDRPPYEQYF	TGTGCCAGCAGCCCAAGGGACAGGCCCCCCTACGAGCAGTACTTC
TRBV27	TRBJ1-1	-	TRBD1	CASRGGTVRGTEAFF	TGTGCCAGCAGGGGAGGGACAGTCAGAGGGACTGAAGCTTTCTTT
TRBV2	TRBJ2-3	many	-	CASSEALGYTDTQYF	TGTGCCAGCAGTGAAGCGCTTGGGTACACAGATACGCAGTATTTT
TRBV20-1	TRBJ2-3	many	TRBD2	CSANEGSGDSTDTQYF	TGCAGTGCTAATGAGGGAAGCGGGGACAGCACAGATACGCAGTATTTT
TRBV27	TRBJ2-7	-	-	CASSLFYNYEQYF	TGTGCCAGCAGTTTATTTTATAACTACGAGCAGTACTTC
TRBV27	TRBJ2-5	-	-	CASSPLGGGETQYF	TGTGCCAGCAGTCCCCTAGGGGGGGGGGAGACCCAGTACTTC
TRBV19	TRBJ2-2	many	-	CASLERNTGELFF	TGTGCCAGCCTGGAGCGTAACACCGGGGAGCTGTTTTTT